The T cell receptor beta chain described here comes from a study of shared clonotypes between healthy human individuals. The CDR3 runs 17 residues. J gave up 7 bases and V 4 bases, and 19 bases lay outside the gene matches. Per germline, CDR1 SGHDT and CDR2 YYEEEE. Positively selected for CCR7, the CD45RO-negative cells used as naive CD8 cells excluded terminally differentiated effector memory CD45RA+ cells. Profiling relied on immunoSEQ multiplex PCR, and the TCRdb table lists in-frame clones only, not all of them. The sample records roughly 570,000 clones, 95% to 98% being singletons. This receptor was taken from a young man in good health. Sequencing input: naive CD8+ T cells sorted from blood. J is TRBJ2-7 and V is TRBV5-6; 8 nucleotides line up with TRBD1. Here the CDR3 reads CASSRTPGQIRGREQYF. The DNA for the CDR3 is TGTGCCAGCAGCCGAACCCCGGGACAGATCAGGGGGCGAGAGCAGTACTTC.